These T cell receptor beta chains were read from a single sample in a study of blood T cell repertoires in COVID-19. The method was immunoSEQ multiplex PCR; TCRdb's version includes in-frame clones alone and lacks a portion of them. The table includes roughly 58,000 clones, roughly 70% detected once. The sample was PBMCs or T cells enriched from blood (not recorded which). These receptors were collected from a woman in her sixties or seventies who had been exposed to COVID-19. Both conserved end residues are part of each CDR3. The order of the fields is CDR3 protein, J gene, V gene.

CDR3: CASRGTGRDLYGYTF; J: TRBJ1-2; V: TRBV11-2
CDR3: CASSPLNRVSGNTIYF; J: TRBJ1-3; V: TRBV18
CDR3: CASRRGQGDTEAFF; J: TRBJ1-1; V: TRBV6-6
CDR3: CAISAPGGTGELFF; J: TRBJ2-2; V: TRBV10-3
CDR3: CASSIDSGHSQFF; J: TRBJ2-2; V: TRBV19
CDR3: CASSESGSRYEQFF; J: TRBJ2-1; V: TRBV10-1
CDR3: CASSIVGNEQFF; J: TRBJ2-1; V: TRBV19
CDR3: CASNRGLDEKLFF; J: TRBJ1-4; V: TRBV11-2
CDR3: CASHNGRGYSQPQHF; J: TRBJ1-5; V: TRBV19
CDR3: CAWKGLAKNIQYF; J: TRBJ2-4; V: TRBV30
CDR3: CASSRGTSGRNEQFF; J: TRBJ2-1; V: TRBV7-7
CDR3: CASSQGTGSSPLHF; J: TRBJ1-6; V: TRBV3-1/TRBV3-2
CDR3: CASSRDTNYGYTF; J: TRBJ1-2; V: TRBV7-8
CDR3: CASSEEGQGTNNEQFF; J: TRBJ2-1; V: TRBV5-1
CDR3: CACTRDSLNQPQHF; J: TRBJ1-5; V: TRBV2
CDR3: CASRHSSGRAGYEQYF; J: TRBJ2-7; V: TRBV2
CDR3: CATGLSGTPQPQHF; J: TRBJ1-5; V: TRBV19
CDR3: CASSLRGGQLQETQYF; J: TRBJ2-5; V: TRBV11-2
CDR3: CASSMRTGDTEAFF; J: TRBJ1-1; V: TRBV19
CDR3: CAISDPGLAVTYEQYF; J: TRBJ2-7; V: TRBV10-3
CDR3: CASSPGDRSGNTIYF; J: TRBJ1-3; V: TRBV28
CDR3: CASSHRTVVDGNTIYF; J: TRBJ1-3; V: TRBV7-8
CDR3: CASSLSRKPQHF; J: TRBJ1-5; V: TRBV28
CDR3: CARGQFANTGELFF; J: TRBJ2-2; V: TRBV2
CDR3: CASSIQRGSEQYF; J: TRBJ2-7; V: TRBV19
CDR3: CASTSTGYGNIQYF; J: TRBJ2-4; V: TRBV6-5
CDR3: CASIRLGANEKLFF; J: TRBJ1-4; V: TRBV2
CDR3: CASSLSVTGVGDTEAFF; J: TRBJ1-1; V: TRBV7-2
CDR3: CASSLDAGANVLTF; J: TRBJ2-6; V: TRBV11-2
CDR3: CASSLTRDHYNEQFF; J: TRBJ2-1; V: TRBV7-3
CDR3: CASSLLGQGVNQPQHF; J: TRBJ1-5; V: TRBV28
CDR3: CATSGNRGYEQYF; J: TRBJ2-7; V: TRBV15
CDR3: CASSPDRGMGGYTF; J: TRBJ1-2; V: TRBV5-1
CDR3: CASGPLGLTSYEQYF; J: TRBJ2-7; V: TRBV27
CDR3: CASSPGTGFRTEAFF; J: TRBJ1-1; V: TRBV27
CDR3: CASSLQPASGRGLAYEQYF; J: TRBJ2-7; V: TRBV3-1/TRBV3-2
CDR3: CASSPQGGVSPLHF; J: TRBJ1-6; V: TRBV18
CDR3: CAISESRQANTEAFF; J: TRBJ1-1; V: TRBV10-3